These T cell receptor beta chains were read from a single sample in a study of CD8 T cells in ankylosing spondylitis. TCRdb ran MiXCR on the 5' RACE reads and lists one entry per CDR3 protein. This sample has 25,000 to 35,000 distinct CDR3 sequences, with under 40% found just once. Sequencing used synovial fluid, either unsorted or a sorted T cell fraction (not recorded which). Receptors originate from a male donor with ankylosing spondylitis. Each CDR3 is given with its conserved first and last residue.

J: TRBJ2-1; length: 14; V: TRBV29-1; CDR3: CSVEGRGSYNEQFF
J: TRBJ2-1; length: 16; V: TRBV7-8; CDR3: CASSRLTSGGYNEQFF
J: TRBJ2-1; length: 14; V: TRBV9; CDR3: CASSVAGGANEQFF
J: TRBJ1-5; length: 16; V: TRBV6-1; CDR3: CASLLWGQGSNQPQHF
J: TRBJ1-5; length: 15; V: TRBV2; CDR3: CASSSTGDSNQPQHF
J: TRBJ2-7; length: 17; V: TRBV7-8; CDR3: CASSLQTGTGGGVEQYF
J: TRBJ1-5; length: 19; V: TRBV28; CDR3: CASSSRPLGYFYQNQPQHF
J: TRBJ2-1; length: 15; V: TRBV15; CDR3: CATSRPPGAYNEQFF
J: TRBJ2-5; length: 17; V: TRBV5-1; CDR3: CASSRIFLAGVLETQYF
J: TRBJ1-1; length: 16; V: TRBV12-3/TRBV12-4; CDR3: CASSLGRQGANTEAFF
J: TRBJ1-1; length: 12; V: TRBV19; CDR3: CASSYRNTEAFF
J: TRBJ2-7; length: 15; V: TRBV6-5; CDR3: CASSYKASGRTEQYF
J: TRBJ2-5; length: 16; V: TRBV7-9; CDR3: CASSGGVWRSQETQYF
J: TRBJ2-2; length: 15; V: TRBV25-1; CDR3: CASMSGAVHTGELFF
J: TRBJ2-5; length: 15; V: TRBV11-3; CDR3: CASSLDTGELETQYF
J: TRBJ2-7; length: 12; V: TRBV7-9; CDR3: CASGGQGPQQYF
J: TRBJ1-2; length: 13; V: TRBV14; CDR3: CASSHYRNYGYTF
J: TRBJ2-1; length: 13; V: TRBV30; CDR3: CAGVGGSGNEQFF
J: TRBJ1-3; length: 12; V: TRBV19; CDR3: CATEVSGNTIYF
J: TRBJ2-3; length: 16; V: TRBV20-1; CDR3: CSARDPGRGETDTQYF
J: TRBJ1-5; length: 15; V: TRBV5-8; CDR3: CASSLAVLGGQPQHF
J: TRBJ2-1; length: 17; V: TRBV6-4; CDR3: CASSGGEGMASPNEQFF
J: TRBJ2-4; length: 16; V: TRBV6-1; CDR3: CASSDTSGSFENIQYF
J: TRBJ2-2; length: 14; V: TRBV6-4; CDR3: CASSEAEDTGELFF
J: TRBJ1-4; length: 16; V: TRBV4-2; CDR3: CASSQDDRGANEKLFF